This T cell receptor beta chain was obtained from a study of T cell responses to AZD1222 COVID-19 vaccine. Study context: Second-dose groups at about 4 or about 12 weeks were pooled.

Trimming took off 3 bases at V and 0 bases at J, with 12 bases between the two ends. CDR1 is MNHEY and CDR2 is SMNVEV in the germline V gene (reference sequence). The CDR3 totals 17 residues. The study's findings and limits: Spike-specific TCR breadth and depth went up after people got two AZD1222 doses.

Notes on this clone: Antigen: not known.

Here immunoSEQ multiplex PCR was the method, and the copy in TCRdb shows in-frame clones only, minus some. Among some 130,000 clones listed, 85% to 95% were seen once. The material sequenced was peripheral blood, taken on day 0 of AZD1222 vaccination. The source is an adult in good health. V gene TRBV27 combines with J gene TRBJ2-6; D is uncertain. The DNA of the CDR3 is TGTGCCAGCAGTTTTCTGCCAGGAAGCTCTGGGGCCAACGTCCTGACTTTC. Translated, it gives CASSFLPGSSGANVLTF.